This record covers a single T cell receptor beta chain. Its matching antigen is unknown. Both 60 Vbeta primers and 13 Jbeta primers went into the PCR. Data came from immunoSEQ multiplex PCR; TCRdb stores just in-frame clones and leaves some out. The sample has 37,000 or so clones, roughly 76% seen once. The data were taken from a study of cytomegalovirus exposure and HLA in healthy donors. Study results and caveats: Solely CMV serostatus was available to characterize immune exposure. The study assumed roughly uniform donor sequencing depth for presence/absence analyses. A few chains linked to CMV were shown in vitro to be specific for CMV antigens.

This TCR derives from a woman aged 40 to 50 in good health and CMV-seronegative. The sample taken for sequencing was PBMCs.

CDR3 sequence reads: CASSHRQGLGTQYF. The CDR3 DNA sequence: TGCGCCAGCAGCCATAGGCAGGGGCTGGGGACCCAGTACTTC. The V call is TRBV4-3, the J call TRBJ2-5; D is perhaps TRBD1 (6 bases). V lost 3 bases and J 7 bases, leaving 15 bases between the germline ends. CDR1 and CDR2 from the germline V gene are LGHNA and YSLEER. The CDR3 has 14 amino acids.